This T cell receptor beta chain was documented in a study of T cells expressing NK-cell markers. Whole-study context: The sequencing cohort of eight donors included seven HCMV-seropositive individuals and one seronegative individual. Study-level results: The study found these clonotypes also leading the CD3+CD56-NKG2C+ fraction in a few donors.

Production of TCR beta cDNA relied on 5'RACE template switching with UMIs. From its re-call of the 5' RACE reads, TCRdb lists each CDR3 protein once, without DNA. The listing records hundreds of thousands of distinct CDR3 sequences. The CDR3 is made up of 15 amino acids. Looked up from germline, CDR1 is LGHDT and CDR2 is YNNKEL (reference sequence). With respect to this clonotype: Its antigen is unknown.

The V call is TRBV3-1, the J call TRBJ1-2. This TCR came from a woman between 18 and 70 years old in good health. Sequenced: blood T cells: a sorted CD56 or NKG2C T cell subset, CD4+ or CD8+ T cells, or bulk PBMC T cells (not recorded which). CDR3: CASSQGRSGTYGYTF.